Shown below are 30 T cell receptor beta chains from a single sample sequenced in a study of CD8 T cells in Susac syndrome (dated by TCRdb to the late 2010s). Library preparation was by the immunoSEQ multiplex PCR assay. RNA was extracted using the RNeasy kit, and roughly 0.45 to 1 microgram was reverse transcribed with random hexamers. TCRdb reprocessing: public reads trimmed at Q25 with fastp, clones called with MiXCR, in-frame beta chains kept. Rows merge per CDR3 protein into single entries with the most common DNA and genes. In all, the sample holds some 130,000 distinct CDR3 sequences, and 95% of those were seen once. Of the sample, about 0.18% is held by the ten largest clones. The sequenced sample was CD8+ T cells from PBMCs. Receptors originate from a human donor with Susac syndrome.

The genes are TRBV27 and TRBJ1-5, with D perhaps matching TRBD1 (6 bases). The length of the CDR3 is 16 residues. Per germline, CDR1 MNHEY and CDR2 SMNVEV (reference sequence). V lost 3 bases to trimming and J lost 3 bases, with 15 bases between them. CDR3: CASSLVGGTSNQPQHF. Written as DNA, the CDR3 is TGTGCCAGCAGTTTGGTCGGGGGCACCTCCAATCAGCCCCAGCATTTT.

The V and J genes are TRBV13 and TRBJ1-2; weak D call: TRBD1 (6 bases). Deletions cut 2 bases from V and 4 bases from J, with 11 bases between. Germline V gene sequence: CDR1 PRHDT, CDR2 FYEKMQ (reference sequence). The CDR3 consists of 14 residues. The CDR3, as DNA: TGTGCCAGCAGCTTACAGGGGATCGGCTATGGCTACACCTTC. Translated: CASSLQGIGYGYTF.

The chain links TRBV4-2 to TRBJ2-1, with D uncertain. The CDR3 loop spans 17 amino acids. CDR1 and CDR2 (germline): LGHNA, YNFKEQ. V was clipped by 0 bases and J by 4 bases, with 16 bases between them. The CDR3 DNA sequence: TGTGCCAGCAGCCAAGAAGGTGCTAACAACCCGTACAATGAGCAGTTCTTC. The encoded protein is CASSQEGANNPYNEQFF.

This sequence joins TRBV4-1 and TRBJ1-2; no reliable D call. The CDR3 is 17 residues long. Germline-derived CDR1 and CDR2 are MGHRA and YSYEKL. The germline V and J ends were trimmed by 0 bases and 5 bases, with 19 bases remaining between them. CDR3 protein: CASSQDPPQPWGYGYTF. The DNA for the CDR3 is TGCGCCAGCAGCCAAGATCCCCCCCAGCCCTGGGGTTATGGCTACACCTTC.

Points on this clonotype: At one of its ends the junction is not consistent with the germline gene, which may arise from a read error. The chain recombines TRBV4-1 with TRBJ2-3; TRBD2 matches at 9 bases. Germline CDR1 and CDR2: MGHRA and YSYEKL. The CDR3 is made up of 19 amino acids. This CDR3 reads CANSQGVFSGSIKKDTQYF. In nucleotides, the CDR3 is TGCGCCAACAGCCAAGGTGTCTTTAGCGGGAGTATTAAGAAAGATACGCAGTATTTT.

The CDR3 sequence is CASSLGTVKETQYF. For the CDR3, the DNA is TGTGCCAGCAGTTTAGGGACAGTTAAAGAGACCCAGTACTTC. The chain employs TRBV12-3 or TRBV12-4 and TRBJ2-5; possibly TRBD1 for D (6 bases). The CDR3 consists of 14 residues. The V end lost 1 base, the J end lost 3 bases, and 9 bases lay between the germline ends.

The J gene is TRBJ2-7, the V gene TRBV9; 14 bases match TRBD2. Germline V gives CDR1 SGDLS, CDR2 YYNGEE. J was trimmed by 5 bases and V by 9 bases; bases with no gene match: 4. The CDR3 is 13 residues long. The CDR3 reads CANGTSGSHEQYF. As DNA, the CDR3 is TGTGCCAACGGGACTAGCGGGAGTCACGAGCAGTACTTC.

J is TRBJ2-1 and V is TRBV5-1; 11 nucleotides match TRBD2. Germline V lookup: CDR1 SGHRS, CDR2 YFSETQ. V was pared by 0 bases and J by 5 bases, with 4 bases of the junction left unmatched. The CDR3 length is 16 residues. Written as DNA, the CDR3 is TGCGCCAGCAGCTTGGGACTAGCGGGACTTAACAATGAGCAGTTCTTC. This translates into CASSLGLAGLNNEQFF.

V is TRBV7-9 and J is TRBJ2-2, with TRBD2 matching over 11 bases. The V gene's germline CDR1 is SEHNR and CDR2 FQNEAQ (reference sequence). The CDR3 runs 16 residues. Trimming at V came to 1 base and at J to 4 bases, leaving 2 bases not matched to a gene. CDR3 nucleotide sequence: TGTGCCAGCAGCTTAGGACTAGCGGGAAGCACCGGGGAGCTGTTTTTT. The encoded protein is CASSLGLAGSTGELFF.

V usage is TRBV25-1 and J usage is TRBJ2-7; D call uncertain. V lost 3 bases, J lost 3 bases, and 6 bases lay in between. This CDR3 region has 12 residues. Germline assignment: CDR1 MGHDK and CDR2 SYGVNS. The CDR3, as DNA: TGTGCCAGCAGTGAGCCCGACTACGAGCAGTACTTC. This sequence encodes CASSEPDYEQYF.

The V and J genes are TRBV15 and TRBJ1-1; a weak D match, TRBD1 (5 bases). Trimming removed 6 bases at V and 1 base at J, with 15 bases between. This CDR3 has 15 residues. In germline, CDR1 is LNHNV, CDR2 YYDKDF (reference sequence). CDR3 bases: TGTGCCACCAGTCCTTCCGTGGGGGAGAACACTGAAGCTTTCTTT. This gives the protein CATSPSVGENTEAFF.

This clonotype was recorded only once. The CDR3 is CASSQESRGRQETQYF. In nucleotides, the CDR3 is TGTGCCAGCAGCCAAGAGAGCAGGGGGAGGCAAGAGACCCAGTACTTC. The chain couples TRBV3-1 to TRBJ2-5; TRBD1 might be the D (7 bases). CDR1 is LGHDT and CDR2 is YNNKEL in the germline V gene (reference sequence). The V end lost 0 bases, the J end lost 2 bases, and 13 bases lay between the germline ends. The CDR3 has 16 amino acids.

The chain uses TRBV7-9 and TRBJ1-2, with 7 positions matching TRBD1. This CDR3 is built from 15 residues. V was pared by 5 bases and J by 3 bases, with 9 bases of the junction left unmatched. The germline V gene has CDR1 SEHNR and CDR2 FQNEAQ (reference sequence). CDR3 in DNA: TGTGCCAGCAGCCCAGATACAGGACAGGACTATGGCTACACCTTC. It codes for CASSPDTGQDYGYTF. Looking up the rest from reference TRBV7-9 and TRBJ1-2 gives the full variable domain: DTGVSQNPRHKITKRGQNVTFRCDPISEHNRLYWYRQTLGQGPEFLTYFQNEAQLEKSRLLSDRFSAERPKGSFSTLEIQRTEQGDSAMYLCASSPDTGQDYGYTFGSGTRLTVV.

Notes on this clonotype: Germline and junction disagree at one end, which may indicate a read error. The V and J genes are TRBV7-7 and TRBJ2-3; 9 bases are a match to TRBD2. Germline-derived CDR1 and CDR2 are SSHAT and FNYEAQ (reference sequence). The CDR3 totals 15 residues. Here the CDR3 DNA reads TGTGCTAGCAGCCCAGCGGGAGGAGGGGTAGATACGCAGTATTTT. Protein product: CASSPAGGGVDTQYF.

V gene TRBV6-6 combines with J gene TRBJ1-1; no firm D call. Germline assignment: CDR1 MNHNY and CDR2 SVGAGI (reference sequence). With 3 bases removed from V and 0 bases from J, the gap between germline ends came to 5 bases. This CDR3 region has 13 residues. The CDR3 sequence: CASSYLMNTEAFF. The DNA for the CDR3 is TGTGCCAGCAGTTATCTGATGAACACTGAAGCTTTCTTT.

The table lists this clonotype with a count of one. The rearrangement links TRBV3-1 to TRBJ1-4; D might be TRBD1 (5 bases). Germline loops: CDR1 LGHDT, CDR2 YNNKEL (reference sequence). The V gene lost 8 bases and the J gene lost 3 bases, with 22 bases spanning the gap. CDR3 size: 17 residues. The CDR3 loop is CASGVKSGRKPNEKLFF. In DNA, the CDR3 is TGTGCCAGCGGCGTAAAGTCAGGGAGGAAACCTAATGAAAAACTGTTTTTT.

This chain links TRBV11-1 with TRBJ2-1, with 7 bases fitting TRBD2. Unmatched junction bases numbered 7, after V lost 4 bases and J lost 7 bases. CDR1 and CDR2 from the germline V gene are SGHAT and FQDESV (reference sequence). This CDR3 has 14 residues. CDR3 residues: CASSYQTSPNEQFF. The CDR3 nucleotides read TGTGCCAGCAGCTACCAGACTAGCCCGAATGAGCAGTTCTTC.

This chain links TRBV5-1 with TRBJ2-3; TRBD1 is a possible D gene (5 bases). The V end was cut by 4 bases, the J end by 6 bases, with 21 bases between. This CDR3 region has 16 residues. Germline V gene data show CDR1 as SGHRS and CDR2 as YFSETQ. CDR3 bases: TGCGCCAGCAGCGCCCTTGGGGCTATTGTGGGGGATACGCAGTATTTT. Its translation: CASSALGAIVGDTQYF.

The rearrangement links TRBV25-1 to TRBJ2-3; D is unclear. The CDR3 runs 11 residues. Trimming took off 6 bases at V and 0 bases at J, with 1 base between the two ends. Germline V gene sequence: CDR1 MGHDK, CDR2 SYGVNS. For the CDR3, the DNA is TGTGCCAGCAGGAGCACAGATACGCAGTATTTT. It encodes CASRSTDTQYF.

This clonotype was counted many times. The chain links TRBV12-3 or TRBV12-4 to TRBJ2-7; D gene unclear. V lost 6 bases and J lost 0, with 3 bases in between. CDR3 size: 11 residues. DNA of the CDR3: TGTGCCAGCAGCTTCTCCTACGAGCAGTACTTC. Amino acid sequence: CASSFSYEQYF.

This chain connects TRBV29-1 to TRBJ2-3; D may be TRBD1 or TRBD2 (5 bases each). Trimming removed 4 bases from V and 1 base from J, with 9 bases in between. The germline gives CDR1 SQVTM, CDR2 ANQGSEA. The CDR3 covers 13 residues. The CDR3 loop is CSVVRDGTDTQYF. CDR3 DNA: TGCAGCGTTGTCCGGGACGGCACAGATACGCAGTATTTT.

The rearrangement uses TRBV4-1 and TRBJ1-1; D gene uncertain. The CDR3 sequence is 15 residues long. The germline gives CDR1 MGHRA, CDR2 YSYEKL. Trimming left V 1 base short and J 3 bases short, with 12 bases between. As DNA, the CDR3 is TGCGCCAGCAGCCAAGTTGGGCTTGGGGACACTGAAGCTTTCTTT. Translation: CASSQVGLGDTEAFF.

About this clonotype: Its ends do not fully match the called genes, so a read error is possible. The chain couples TRBV2 to TRBJ1-4; D unresolved. The CDR3 spans 13 residues. Germline V gene lookup returns CDR1 SNHLY and CDR2 FYNNEI. The CDR3 loop reads CASREGTNEKLFF. CDR3 nucleotide sequence: TGTGCCAGCAGGGAAGGGACTAATGAAAAACTGTTTTTT.

V and J are TRBV12-3 or TRBV12-4 and TRBJ2-1, with 7 bases matching TRBD2. CDR3 size: 14 residues. V lost 5 bases to trimming and J lost 5 bases; unmatched junction nucleotides: 6. In DNA form, the CDR3 reads TGTGCCAGCAGTCTCGGGAGGCCTAACAATGAGCAGTTCTTC. It encodes CASSLGRPNNEQFF.

The rearrangement links TRBV5-1 to TRBJ1-1; 7 positions agree with TRBD1. This CDR3 region has 13 residues. Germline V CDR1 and CDR2: SGHRS, YFSETQ. Trimming at V came to 4 bases and at J to 3 bases, leaving 3 bases not matched to a gene. The CDR3 region is CASSRGQDTEAFF. In DNA, the CDR3 is TGCGCCAGCAGCCGAGGACAGGACACTGAAGCTTTCTTT.

CDR3 DNA sequence: TGTGCCAGCAAGGACAGGGGGACAGATACGCAGTATTTT. Its protein is CASKDRGTDTQYF. This chain uses TRBV7-9 with TRBJ2-3; 10 bases map to TRBD1. This CDR3 region has 13 residues. Per germline, CDR1 SEHNR and CDR2 FQNEAQ (reference sequence). The trim removed 7 bases at V and 3 bases at J, leaving 1 base unmatched.

The chain employs TRBV27 and TRBJ1-1, with TRBD1 identical over 8 bases. Germline lookup yields CDR1 MNHEY and CDR2 SMNVEV (reference sequence). Trimming cost V 6 bases and J 4 bases; bases outside gene matches: 7. This CDR3 is 14 amino acids long. This chain's CDR3 is CASSWTGSSTEAFF. In DNA, the CDR3 is TGTGCCAGCAGCTGGACAGGGAGTTCCACTGAAGCTTTCTTT.

The V and J genes are TRBV27 and TRBJ1-5; tentative D call: TRBD1 (6 bases). Germline CDR1 is MNHEY and CDR2 is SMNVEV (reference sequence). V lost 5 bases to trimming and J lost 11 bases, with 16 bases between them. The CDR3 is made up of 13 amino acids. CDR3 in DNA: TGTGCCAGCAGTGGGGGGGCCCTTGGGGCCCAGCATTTT. It codes for CASSGGALGAQHF.

The gene calls are TRBV3-1 and TRBJ2-7, with D possibly TRBD1 on 5 matching bases. V lost 0 bases, J lost 6 bases, and 9 bases lay in between. Germline V CDR1 and CDR2: LGHDT, YNNKEL (reference sequence). The CDR3 runs 13 residues. CDR3 in DNA: TGTGCCAGCAGCCAAGAAACAGGTTCCGAGCAGTACTTC. Protein: CASSQETGSEQYF.

This chain uses TRBV5-1 with TRBJ1-2; TRBD1 matches 10 bases. After removal of 2 bases from V and 7 bases from J, the junction contained 14 bases not matched to a gene. Germline V gives CDR1 SGHRS, CDR2 YFSETQ. CDR3 length equals 17 residues. The CDR3 spells CASSFGTGDSGPRGYTF. The CDR3 DNA sequence: TGCGCCAGCAGCTTCGGGACAGGGGATTCTGGGCCACGTGGCTACACCTTC.